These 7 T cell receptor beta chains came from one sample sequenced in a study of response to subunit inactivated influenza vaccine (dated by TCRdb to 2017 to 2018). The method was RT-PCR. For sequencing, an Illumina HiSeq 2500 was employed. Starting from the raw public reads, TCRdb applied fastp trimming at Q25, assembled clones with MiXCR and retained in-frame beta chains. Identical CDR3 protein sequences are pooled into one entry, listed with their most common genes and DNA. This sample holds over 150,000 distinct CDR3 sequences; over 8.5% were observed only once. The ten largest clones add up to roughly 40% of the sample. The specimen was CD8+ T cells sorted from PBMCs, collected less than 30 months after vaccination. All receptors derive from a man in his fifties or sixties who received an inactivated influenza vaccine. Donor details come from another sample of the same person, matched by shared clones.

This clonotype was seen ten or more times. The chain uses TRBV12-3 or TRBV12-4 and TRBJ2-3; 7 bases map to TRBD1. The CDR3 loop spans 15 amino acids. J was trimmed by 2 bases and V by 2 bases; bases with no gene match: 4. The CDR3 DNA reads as TGTGCCAGCAGTTTATTTGGACAGGTCACAGATACGCAGTATTTT. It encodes CASSLFGQVTDTQYF.

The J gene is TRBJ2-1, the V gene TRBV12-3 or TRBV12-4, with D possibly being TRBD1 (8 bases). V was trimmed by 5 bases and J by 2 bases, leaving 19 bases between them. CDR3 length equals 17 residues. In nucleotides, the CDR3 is TGTGCCAGCAGTCCAACGACAGGGGAGGGGGCCTACAATGAGCAGTTCTTC. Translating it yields CASSPTTGEGAYNEQFF.

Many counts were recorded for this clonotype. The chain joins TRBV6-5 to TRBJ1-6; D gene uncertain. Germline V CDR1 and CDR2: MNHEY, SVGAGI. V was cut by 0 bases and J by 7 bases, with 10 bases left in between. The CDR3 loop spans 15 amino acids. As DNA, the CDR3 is TGTGCCAGCAGTTACTCTGTTCTCAACAATTCACCCCTCCACTTT. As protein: CASSYSVLNNSPLHF.

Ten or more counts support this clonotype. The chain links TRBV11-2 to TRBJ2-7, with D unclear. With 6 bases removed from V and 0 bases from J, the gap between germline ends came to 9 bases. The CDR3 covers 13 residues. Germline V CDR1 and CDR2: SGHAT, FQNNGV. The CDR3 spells CASSIGNSYEQYF. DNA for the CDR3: TGTGCCAGCAGTATAGGGAACTCCTACGAGCAGTACTTC.

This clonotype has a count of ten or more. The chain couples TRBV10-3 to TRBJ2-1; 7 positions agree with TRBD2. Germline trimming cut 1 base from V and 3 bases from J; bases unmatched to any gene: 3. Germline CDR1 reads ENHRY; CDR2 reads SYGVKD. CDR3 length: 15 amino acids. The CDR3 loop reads CAISEFSSGYNEQFF. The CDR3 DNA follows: TGTGCCATCAGTGAGTTTTCTAGCGGCTACAATGAGCAGTTCTTC.

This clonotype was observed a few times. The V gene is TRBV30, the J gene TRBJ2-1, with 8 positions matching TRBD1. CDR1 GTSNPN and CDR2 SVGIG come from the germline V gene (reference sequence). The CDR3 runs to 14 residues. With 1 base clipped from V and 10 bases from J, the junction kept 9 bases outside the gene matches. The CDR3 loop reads CAWSGQGAFWEQFF. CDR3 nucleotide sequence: TGTGCCTGGAGTGGGCAGGGGGCGTTTTGGGAGCAGTTCTTC.

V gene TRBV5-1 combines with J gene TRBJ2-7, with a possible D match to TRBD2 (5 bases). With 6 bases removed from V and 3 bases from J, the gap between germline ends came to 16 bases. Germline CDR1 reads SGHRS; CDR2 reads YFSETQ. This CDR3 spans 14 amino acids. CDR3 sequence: CASNRGLGYYEQYF. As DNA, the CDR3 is TGCGCCAGCAATCGAGGGTTGGGGTACTACGAGCAGTACTTC.